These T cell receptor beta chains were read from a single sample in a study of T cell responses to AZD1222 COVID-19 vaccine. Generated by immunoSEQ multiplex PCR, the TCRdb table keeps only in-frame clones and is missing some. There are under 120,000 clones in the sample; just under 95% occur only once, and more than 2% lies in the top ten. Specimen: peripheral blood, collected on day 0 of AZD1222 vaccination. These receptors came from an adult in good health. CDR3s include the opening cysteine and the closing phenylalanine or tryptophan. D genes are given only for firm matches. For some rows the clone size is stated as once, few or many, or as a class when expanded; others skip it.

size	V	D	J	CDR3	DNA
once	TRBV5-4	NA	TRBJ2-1	CASSFPPRHNEQFF	TGTGCCAGCAGCTTCCCTCCGCGTCACAATGAGCAGTTCTTC
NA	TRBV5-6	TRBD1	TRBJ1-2	CASSQEDRAGYTF	TGTGCCAGCAGCCAAGAAGACAGGGCTGGCTACACCTTC
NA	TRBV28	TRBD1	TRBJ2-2	CASRPQQGGSAGELFF	TGTGCCAGCAGACCCCAACAGGGGGGTTCGGCCGGGGAGCTGTTTTTT
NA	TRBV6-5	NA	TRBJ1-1	CASMDLNTEAFF	TGTGCCAGCATGGATCTCAACACTGAAGCTTTCTTT
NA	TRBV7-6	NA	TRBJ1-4	CASSSSSPTGNEKLFF	TGTGCCAGCAGCTCTTCTAGCCCGACGGGGAATGAAAAACTGTTTTTT
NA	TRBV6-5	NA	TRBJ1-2	CASSYSGGARGYGYTF	TGTGCCAGCAGTTACTCGGGGGGGGCTCGCGGCTATGGCTACACCTTC
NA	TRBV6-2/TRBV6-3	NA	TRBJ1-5	CASSYPGGQPQHF	TGTGCCAGCAGTTACCCGGGGGGGCAGCCCCAGCATTTT
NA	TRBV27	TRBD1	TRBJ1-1	CASRRQGANTEAFF	TGTGCCAGCAGGAGACAGGGGGCAAACACTGAAGCTTTCTTT
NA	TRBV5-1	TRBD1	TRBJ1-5	CASSLATGGDQPQHF	TGCGCCAGCAGCTTGGCTACAGGGGGGGATCAGCCCCAGCATTTT
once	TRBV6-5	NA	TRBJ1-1	CASTGWSTEAFF	TGTGCCAGCACAGGATGGAGCACTGAAGCTTTCTTT
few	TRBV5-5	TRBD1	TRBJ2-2	CASSFQGQVNTGELFF	TGTGCCAGCAGCTTCCAGGGACAGGTGAACACCGGGGAGCTGTTTTTT
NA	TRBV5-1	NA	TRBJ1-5	CASSRTGRQPQHF	TGCGCCAGCAGCAGGACGGGTCGGCAGCCCCAGCATTTT
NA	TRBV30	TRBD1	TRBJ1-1	CAWSFAGGTEAFF	TGTGCCTGGAGTTTTGCAGGGGGCACTGAAGCTTTCTTT
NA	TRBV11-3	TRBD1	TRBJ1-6	CASSLDGTGNSPLHF	TGTGCCAGCAGCTTAGATGGGACAGGCAATTCACCCCTCCACTTT
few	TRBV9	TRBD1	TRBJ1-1	CASSARRTGMNTEAFF	TGTGCCAGCAGTGCGAGGCGGACAGGTATGAACACTGAAGCTTTCTTT
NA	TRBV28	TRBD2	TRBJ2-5	CASSPTLGSGRGETQYF	TGTGCCAGCAGTCCAACCCTTGGTAGCGGGAGAGGAGAGACCCAGTACTTC
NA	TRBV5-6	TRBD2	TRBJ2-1	CASSGWIAGVYNEQFF	TGTGCCAGCAGCGGGTGGATAGCGGGGGTTTACAATGAGCAGTTCTTC
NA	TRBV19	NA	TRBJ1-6	CASSINQGNNSPLHF	TGTGCCAGTAGTATTAATCAGGGTAATAATTCACCCCTCCACTTT
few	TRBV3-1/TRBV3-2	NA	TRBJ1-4	CASSQVHGEKLFF	TGTGCCAGCAGCCAAGTTCATGGGGAAAAACTGTTTTTT
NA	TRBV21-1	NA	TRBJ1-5	CASSKHNQPQHF	TGTGCCAGCAGCAAACACAATCAGCCCCAGCATTTT
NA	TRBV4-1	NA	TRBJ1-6	CASSLVQGNSPLHF	TGCGCCAGCAGCCTCGTTCAGGGGAATTCACCCCTCCACTTT
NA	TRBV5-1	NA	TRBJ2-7	CASSLNGGDLSVYEQYF	TGCGCCAGCAGCTTGAATGGCGGGGATTTGTCTGTCTACGAGCAGTACTTC
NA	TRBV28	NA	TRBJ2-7	CASSSPGGEQYF	TGTGCCAGCAGCTCCCCTGGGGGGGAGCAGTACTTC
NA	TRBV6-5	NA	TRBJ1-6	CASSYSPPPLHF	TGTGCCAGCAGTTACTCCCCCCCACCCCTCCACTTT
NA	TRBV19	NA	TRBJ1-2	CASSMGTLLYGYTF	TGTGCCAGTAGTATGGGGACACTCCTCTATGGCTACACCTTC
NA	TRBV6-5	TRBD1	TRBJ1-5	CASSYAGGLLGQPQHF	TGTGCCAGCAGTTACGCAGGGGGGCTACTAGGGCAGCCCCAGCATTTT
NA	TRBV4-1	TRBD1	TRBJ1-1	CASSQDWVTGGSTEAFF	TGCGCCAGCAGCCAAGATTGGGTGACAGGGGGAAGCACTGAAGCTTTCTTT
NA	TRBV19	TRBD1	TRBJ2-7	CASSGQGADEQYF	TGTGCCAGTAGTGGGCAGGGGGCCGACGAGCAGTACTTC
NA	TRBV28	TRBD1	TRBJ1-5	CASRGGSFYSNQPQHF	TGTGCCAGCCGAGGGGGCAGCTTTTATAGCAATCAGCCCCAGCATTTT
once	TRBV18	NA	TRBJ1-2	CASSRQGGYGYTF	TGTGCCAGCTCACGGCAGGGAGGGTATGGCTACACCTTC
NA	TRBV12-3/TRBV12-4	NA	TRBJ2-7	CASRASGFREQYF	TGTGCCAGCAGGGCCTCAGGGTTTCGCGAGCAGTACTTC
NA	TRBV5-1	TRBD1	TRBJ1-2	CASSDGQGSGYGYTF	TGCGCCAGCAGCGACGGACAGGGGAGCGGCTATGGCTACACCTTC
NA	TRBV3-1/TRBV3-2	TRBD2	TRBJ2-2	CASRGGNTGELFF	TGTGCCAGCCGGGGGGGGAACACCGGGGAGCTGTTTTTT
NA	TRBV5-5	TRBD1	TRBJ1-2	CASSLDRGTYGYTF	TGTGCCAGCAGCTTGGACAGGGGTACCTATGGCTACACCTTC
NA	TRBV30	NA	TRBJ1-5	CAWSVSFSSNQPQHF	TGTGCCTGGAGTGTTTCTTTTTCGAGTAATCAGCCCCAGCATTTT
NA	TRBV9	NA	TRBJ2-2	CASSGNTGELFF	TGTGCCAGCAGCGGGAACACCGGGGAGCTGTTTTTT
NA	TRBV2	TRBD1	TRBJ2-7	CASSALRTGKTYEQYF	TGTGCCAGCAGTGCTTTACGGACAGGGAAAACCTACGAGCAGTACTTC
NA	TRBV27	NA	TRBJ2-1	CASGVLGNEQFF	TGTGCCAGCGGGGTTCTGGGCAATGAGCAGTTCTTC
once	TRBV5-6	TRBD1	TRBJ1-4	CASTLDRRSEKLFF	TGTGCCAGCACCCTGGACAGGAGGAGTGAAAAACTGTTTTTT
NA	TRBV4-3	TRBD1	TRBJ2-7	CASSQATGQVSYEQYF	TGCGCCAGCAGCCAAGCGACCGGACAGGTCTCCTACGAGCAGTACTTC
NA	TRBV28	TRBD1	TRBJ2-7	CASSPGQGGEQYF	TGTGCCAGCAGTCCGGGACAGGGGGGGGAGCAGTACTTC